The rows below give T cell receptor beta chains drawn from one sample of a study of T cell repertoires in cytomegalovirus infection. TCRdb re-analysed the reads in MiXCR, keeping a single row per CDR3 protein. The sample shows 140,000 to 150,000 distinct CDR3 sequences, roughly 32% of them seen only once. For these TCRs, the target antigens are not known. Source: CD8+ T cells from cultured PBMCs, taken from culture after CMV antigen stimulation. These receptors originate from a human donor in good health (CMV status not recorded). Some clones in this sample may be carry-over from other donors' samples. The CDR3 runs from the conserved cysteine through the conserved F or W. Fields, in order: V gene, clone size, J gene, D gene, CDR3 length, CDR3 DNA, CDR3 protein. D genes are given only for firm matches. Some rows mark clone size as missing; the rest say once, few, many or name a class of expanded clone.

v_call: TRBV7-8
clone_size: few
j_call: TRBJ2-1
d_call: TRBD2
cdr3_length: 17
cdr3_nt: TGTGCCAGCAGCTTAGAAACCCTAGCGGGCCCCTACAATGAGCAGTTCTTC
cdr3_aa: CASSLETLAGPYNEQFF

v_call: TRBV11-2
clone_size: many
j_call: TRBJ2-6
d_call: TRBD1
cdr3_length: 18
cdr3_nt: TGTGCCAGCAGCTTAGATGAGGGACAGCTCTCTGGGGCCAACGTCCTGACTTTC
cdr3_aa: CASSLDEGQLSGANVLTF

v_call: TRBV7-2
clone_size: many
j_call: TRBJ1-1
d_call: .
cdr3_length: 13
cdr3_nt: TGTGCCAGCAGCTTCCCCGGGTACACTGAAGCTTTCTTT
cdr3_aa: CASSFPGYTEAFF

v_call: TRBV29-1
clone_size: few
j_call: TRBJ2-1
d_call: .
cdr3_length: 14
cdr3_nt: TGCAGCGTTGACGAGGGCTTTTCCTACAATGAGCAGTTCTTC
cdr3_aa: CSVDEGFSYNEQFF

v_call: TRBV19
clone_size: .
j_call: TRBJ1-2
d_call: TRBD1
cdr3_length: 14
cdr3_nt: TGTGCCAGTAGTATCACGTCAGGGGGGGATGGCTACACCTTC
cdr3_aa: CASSITSGGDGYTF

v_call: TRBV12-3/TRBV12-4
clone_size: .
j_call: TRBJ2-1
d_call: .
cdr3_length: 16
cdr3_nt: TGTGCCAGCAGTTTAGTCAGCGGGTCCTCCTACAATGAGCAGTTCTTC
cdr3_aa: CASSLVSGSSYNEQFF

v_call: TRBV12-3/TRBV12-4
clone_size: .
j_call: TRBJ2-7
d_call: .
cdr3_length: 15
cdr3_nt: TGTGCCAGCAGTGCGACAGTGACCCTTTACTACGAGCAGTACTTC
cdr3_aa: CASSATVTLYYEQYF

v_call: TRBV6-1
clone_size: .
j_call: TRBJ2-5
d_call: .
cdr3_length: 14
cdr3_nt: TGTGCCAGCAGTGAATGGGCAGGTGAAGAGACCCAGTACTTC
cdr3_aa: CASSEWAGEETQYF

v_call: TRBV12-3/TRBV12-4
clone_size: many
j_call: TRBJ2-3
d_call: TRBD2
cdr3_length: 18
cdr3_nt: TGTGCCAGCAGTTCTAGCGGGGGGGACCTGATTACCACAGATACGCAGTATTTT
cdr3_aa: CASSSSGGDLITTDTQYF

v_call: TRBV15
clone_size: few
j_call: TRBJ1-1
d_call: .
cdr3_length: 15
cdr3_nt: TGTGCCACCAGCAGAGATCGAGCTTTGAACACTGAAGCTTTCTTT
cdr3_aa: CATSRDRALNTEAFF

v_call: TRBV10-3
clone_size: .
j_call: TRBJ2-7
d_call: .
cdr3_length: 13
cdr3_nt: TGTGCCATCAGTGTAGATGCCTCCTACGAGCAGTACTTC
cdr3_aa: CAISVDASYEQYF

v_call: TRBV20-1
clone_size: .
j_call: TRBJ2-7
d_call: .
cdr3_length: 18
cdr3_nt: TGCAGTGCTAGAGATGGGGGGGGGACAGCTCGCCGGGTCGACGAGCAGTACTTC
cdr3_aa: CSARDGGGTARRVDEQYF

v_call: TRBV29-1
clone_size: few
j_call: TRBJ2-1
d_call: TRBD1
cdr3_length: 13
cdr3_nt: TGCAGCGTTGAGACAGGGGGGGACAATGAGCAGTTCTTC
cdr3_aa: CSVETGGDNEQFF

v_call: TRBV3-1
clone_size: .
j_call: TRBJ2-3
d_call: TRBD2
cdr3_length: 15
cdr3_nt: TGTGCCAGCTCGGAGCGGGGTGTAATCACAGATACGCAGTATTTT
cdr3_aa: CASSERGVITDTQYF

v_call: TRBV19
clone_size: few
j_call: TRBJ2-7
d_call: .
cdr3_length: 15
cdr3_nt: TGTGCCAGTAGTGCCGCCGGGACCTCTACCTACGAGCAGTACTTC
cdr3_aa: CASSAAGTSTYEQYF

v_call: TRBV11-2
clone_size: .
j_call: TRBJ2-1
d_call: TRBD2
cdr3_length: 13
cdr3_nt: TGTGCCAGCAGCTCGACTAGCGGGGTTGAGCAGTTCTTC
cdr3_aa: CASSSTSGVEQFF

v_call: TRBV4-1
clone_size: .
j_call: TRBJ2-2
d_call: .
cdr3_length: 14
cdr3_nt: TGTGCCAGCAGCCAAGAGTGGTCCGTCGGGGAGCTGTTTTTT
cdr3_aa: CASSQEWSVGELFF

v_call: TRBV12-3/TRBV12-4
clone_size: few
j_call: TRBJ1-2
d_call: .
cdr3_length: 13
cdr3_nt: TGTGCCAGCAGTGTCGGGCCAAACTATGGCTACACCTTC
cdr3_aa: CASSVGPNYGYTF

v_call: TRBV12-3/TRBV12-4
clone_size: many
j_call: TRBJ2-2
d_call: .
cdr3_length: 14
cdr3_nt: TGTGCCAGCAGTTTTATGGGTTCGGGCGGGGAGCTGTTTTTT
cdr3_aa: CASSFMGSGGELFF

v_call: TRBV19
clone_size: .
j_call: TRBJ2-3
d_call: .
cdr3_length: 12
cdr3_nt: TGTGCCAGTAGTATAGGGTTAGATACGCAGTATTTT
cdr3_aa: CASSIGLDTQYF

v_call: TRBV20-1
clone_size: many
j_call: TRBJ2-7
d_call: TRBD2
cdr3_length: 14
cdr3_nt: TGCAGTGCTAAAGGGACTAGCGGGGTTGGCGAGCAGTACTTC
cdr3_aa: CSAKGTSGVGEQYF

v_call: TRBV6-5
clone_size: .
j_call: TRBJ2-3
d_call: .
cdr3_length: 15
cdr3_nt: TGTGCCAGCAGTTACCTGCCCCTTAGCACAGATACGCAGTATTTT
cdr3_aa: CASSYLPLSTDTQYF

v_call: TRBV28
clone_size: few
j_call: TRBJ1-2
d_call: TRBD1
cdr3_length: 16
cdr3_nt: TGTGCCAGCAGTTCCACCAGGACAGGGGGCGCGGATGGCTACACCTTC
cdr3_aa: CASSSTRTGGADGYTF

v_call: TRBV4-1
clone_size: few
j_call: TRBJ1-1
d_call: .
cdr3_length: 14
cdr3_nt: TGCGCCAGCAGCCAACTTATCGGGAACACTGAAGCTTTCTTT
cdr3_aa: CASSQLIGNTEAFF

v_call: TRBV4-1
clone_size: .
j_call: TRBJ1-5
d_call: .
cdr3_length: 18
cdr3_nt: TGCGCCAGCAGCCAAGATCCCCTGCATCGTTATAGCAATCAGCCCCAGCATTTT
cdr3_aa: CASSQDPLHRYSNQPQHF

v_call: TRBV7-8
clone_size: many
j_call: TRBJ2-3
d_call: TRBD2
cdr3_length: 16
cdr3_nt: TGTGCCAGCAGCTCCAAGCGGGGGACCCACACAGATACGCAGTATTTT
cdr3_aa: CASSSKRGTHTDTQYF

v_call: TRBV20-1
clone_size: .
j_call: TRBJ2-1
d_call: TRBD1
cdr3_length: 15
cdr3_nt: TGCAGTGCTAGAGAGGGGACAGGGGGCTTTGATGAGCAGTTCTTC
cdr3_aa: CSAREGTGGFDEQFF

v_call: TRBV11-2
clone_size: .
j_call: TRBJ2-3
d_call: .
cdr3_length: 15
cdr3_nt: TGTGCCAGCAGCTTAGAATCAGCTAGCACAGATACGCAGTATTTT
cdr3_aa: CASSLESASTDTQYF

v_call: TRBV29-1
clone_size: .
j_call: TRBJ1-2
d_call: .
cdr3_length: 13
cdr3_nt: TGCAGCGTTGAAGATGGGCAGTCCTATGGCTACACCTTC
cdr3_aa: CSVEDGQSYGYTF

v_call: TRBV7-8
clone_size: many
j_call: TRBJ1-2
d_call: .
cdr3_length: 13
cdr3_nt: TGTGCCAGCAGCTACCGGGACGGCTATGGCTACACCTTC
cdr3_aa: CASSYRDGYGYTF

v_call: TRBV18
clone_size: once
j_call: TRBJ1-1
d_call: .
cdr3_length: 19
cdr3_nt: TGTGCCAGCTCACCACCCTCGGAAGCCTGGCTAAACATGAACACTGAAGCTTTCTTT
cdr3_aa: CASSPPSEAWLNMNTEAFF

v_call: TRBV27
clone_size: .
j_call: TRBJ2-1
d_call: TRBD2
cdr3_length: 13
cdr3_nt: TGTGCCAGCAGCATAGCGGGGGGGCGTGAGCAGTTCTTC
cdr3_aa: CASSIAGGREQFF

v_call: TRBV6-6
clone_size: .
j_call: TRBJ2-7
d_call: .
cdr3_length: 15
cdr3_nt: TGTGCCAACAGTGCTTCAGGGTGGGATTTGTACGAGCAGTACTTC
cdr3_aa: CANSASGWDLYEQYF

v_call: TRBV20-1
clone_size: .
j_call: TRBJ1-1
d_call: .
cdr3_length: 16
cdr3_nt: TGCAGTGCTAGAGACCAAACAGGAGCTACCGCCGGGGTAGCTTTCTTT
cdr3_aa: CSARDQTGATAGVAFF

v_call: TRBV2
clone_size: few
j_call: TRBJ2-2
d_call: TRBD1
cdr3_length: 15
cdr3_nt: TGTGCCAGCAGTCGACAGGGGGCAGGCACCGGGGAGCTGTTTTTT
cdr3_aa: CASSRQGAGTGELFF

v_call: TRBV28
clone_size: few
j_call: TRBJ2-2
d_call: .
cdr3_length: 12
cdr3_nt: TGTGCCAGCAGGTCGAACACCGGGGAGCTGTTTTTT
cdr3_aa: CASRSNTGELFF

v_call: TRBV7-6
clone_size: once
j_call: TRBJ2-7
d_call: .
cdr3_length: 15
cdr3_nt: TGTGCCAGTTCCCCACCTTACAGGATTTCCTACGAGCAGTACTTC
cdr3_aa: CASSPPYRISYEQYF

v_call: TRBV7-8
clone_size: few
j_call: TRBJ2-2
d_call: TRBD1
cdr3_length: 17
cdr3_nt: TGTGCCAGCAGCCTGCTCGGGACAGGGGAACACACCGGGGAGCTGTTTTTT
cdr3_aa: CASSLLGTGEHTGELFF

v_call: TRBV7-9
clone_size: .
j_call: TRBJ1-5
d_call: .
cdr3_length: 13
cdr3_nt: TGTGCCAGCAGCGCGCAGGGCAATCAGCCCCAGCATTTT
cdr3_aa: CASSAQGNQPQHF

v_call: TRBV11-2
clone_size: few
j_call: TRBJ2-3
d_call: TRBD2
cdr3_length: 16
cdr3_nt: TGTGCCAGCAGCCTAATACTAGCGGGGCTCACAGATACGCAGTATTTT
cdr3_aa: CASSLILAGLTDTQYF

v_call: TRBV12-3/TRBV12-4
clone_size: .
j_call: TRBJ2-3
d_call: .
cdr3_length: 14
cdr3_nt: TGTGCCAGCAGTTTAGCCAGGACCACAGATACGCAGTATTTT
cdr3_aa: CASSLARTTDTQYF

v_call: TRBV7-9
clone_size: .
j_call: TRBJ2-1
d_call: TRBD2
cdr3_length: 16
cdr3_nt: TGTGCCAGCAGCTTAGTCCCTAGCGGGGGATGGAATGAGCAGTTCTTC
cdr3_aa: CASSLVPSGGWNEQFF

v_call: TRBV14
clone_size: many
j_call: TRBJ2-5
d_call: .
cdr3_length: 13
cdr3_nt: TGTGCCAGCAGCCAAGATCTGCGCCAGACCCAGTACTTC
cdr3_aa: CASSQDLRQTQYF

v_call: TRBV28
clone_size: few
j_call: TRBJ1-2
d_call: .
cdr3_length: 17
cdr3_nt: TGTGCCAGCACCACCCCCGGTCACCTAGGAGCTAACTATGGCTACACCTTC
cdr3_aa: CASTTPGHLGANYGYTF

v_call: TRBV12-3/TRBV12-4
clone_size: .
j_call: TRBJ2-2
d_call: .
cdr3_length: 15
cdr3_nt: TGTGCCAGCAGTTTTCTGCCGGTGAGGGACGGGGAGCTGTTTTTT
cdr3_aa: CASSFLPVRDGELFF

v_call: TRBV14
clone_size: .
j_call: TRBJ2-1
d_call: .
cdr3_length: 15
cdr3_nt: TGTGCCAGCAGCCAAGTCGTCCTCCGGGGCAATGAGCAGTTCTTC
cdr3_aa: CASSQVVLRGNEQFF

v_call: TRBV4-1
clone_size: .
j_call: TRBJ2-7
d_call: .
cdr3_length: 16
cdr3_nt: TGCGCCAGCAGCCTCCTCGAACAGGGAGGTCCTACGACGGAGTACTTC
cdr3_aa: CASSLLEQGGPTTEYF

v_call: TRBV20-1
clone_size: .
j_call: TRBJ1-5
d_call: .
cdr3_length: 13
cdr3_nt: TGCAGTGCGGAAGGCACTTATGGGGGGCCCCAGCATTTT
cdr3_aa: CSAEGTYGGPQHF

v_call: TRBV6-5
clone_size: .
j_call: TRBJ2-7
d_call: .
cdr3_length: 14
cdr3_nt: TGTGCCAGCAGTTACTCGTCAGGTTTCGGCGAGCAGTACTTC
cdr3_aa: CASSYSSGFGEQYF

v_call: TRBV28
clone_size: many
j_call: TRBJ1-5
d_call: .
cdr3_length: 14
cdr3_nt: TGTGCCAGCCGCAGGACGGATAGCAATCAGCCCCAGCATTTT
cdr3_aa: CASRRTDSNQPQHF

v_call: TRBV28
clone_size: many
j_call: TRBJ2-7
d_call: .
cdr3_length: 13
cdr3_nt: TGTGCCAGCAGCTTAGTAGGGGGTTACGAGCAGTACTTC
cdr3_aa: CASSLVGGYEQYF

v_call: TRBV19
clone_size: few
j_call: TRBJ1-2
d_call: .
cdr3_length: 12
cdr3_nt: TGTGCCAGTAGTATTGACAGGATATCCTACACCTTC
cdr3_aa: CASSIDRISYTF

v_call: TRBV7-8
clone_size: many
j_call: TRBJ2-7
d_call: .
cdr3_length: 13
cdr3_nt: TGTGCCAGCAGCACGTCCCAGGGAGGCGAGCAGTACTTC
cdr3_aa: CASSTSQGGEQYF

v_call: TRBV6-1
clone_size: few
j_call: TRBJ1-2
d_call: TRBD1
cdr3_length: 15
cdr3_nt: TGTGCCAGCAGTTACCCCGGACAGGGGAACTATGGCTACACCTTC
cdr3_aa: CASSYPGQGNYGYTF

v_call: TRBV27
clone_size: .
j_call: TRBJ1-5
d_call: .
cdr3_length: 14
cdr3_nt: TGTGCCAGCAGCCGGAGCAGGGGAGGGGAGCCCCAGCATTTT
cdr3_aa: CASSRSRGGEPQHF